This entry lists 15 T cell receptor beta chains sequenced from one sample in a study of vaccination and CD4 T cells after COVID-19. These TCRs' antigens remain unknown. The study sequenced cultured CD4+ T cell DNA using the Oncomine TCR Beta short-read assay. MiXCR, run by TCRdb on the PCR reads, gives a single entry per CDR3 protein. The profile shows fewer than 20,000 distinct CDR3 sequences, about 45% of them singletons. Specified time point: late sampling 161 to 241 days after vaccination in a few convalescent patients. This sample's treatment: roughly 10-day PBMC culture with coronavirus spike peptide pools or control peptides (ViraFEST assay). Sample: CD4+ T cells from blood, cultured in vitro, taken about 7 months after SARS-CoV-2 vaccination. All receptors derive from a human donor who had recovered from COVID-19.

The genes are TRBV27 and TRBJ2-3, with D maybe TRBD1 (6 bases). The CDR3 runs to 15 residues. Germline loops: CDR1 MNHEY, CDR2 SMNVEV (reference sequence). V was trimmed by 3 bases and J by 2 bases, leaving 12 bases between them. CDR3 region: CASSLDSIHTDTQYF. The CDR3 DNA sequence: TGTGCCAGCAGTTTGGACAGTATCCACACAGATACGCAGTATTTT.

The chain employs TRBV7-3 and TRBJ1-5; D is uncertain. The CDR3 has 15 amino acids. V lost 5 bases, J lost 1 base, and 12 bases lay in between. In germline, CDR1 is SGHTA, CDR2 FQGTGA. The CDR3 region is CASSLSEVSNQPQHF. The CDR3 coding sequence is TGTGCCAGCAGCCTATCAGAGGTCAGCAATCAGCCCCAGCATTTT.

The chain employs TRBV29-1 and TRBJ2-2; D ambiguous. Germline V gene lookup returns CDR1 SQVTM and CDR2 ANQGSEA. The CDR3 runs to 12 residues. Trimming shortened V by 4 bases and J by 4 bases, and 7 bases separated the two germline ends. CDR3 in amino acids: CSVGGPTGELFF. In DNA, the CDR3 is TGCAGCGTTGGCGGACCCACCGGGGAGCTGTTTTTT.

V usage is TRBV28 and J usage is TRBJ2-1; D possibly corresponds to TRBD2 (7 bases). CDR3 size: 15 residues. V shed 5 bases and J shed 7 bases, with 18 bases lying between them. Germline V gene lookup returns CDR1 MDHEN and CDR2 SYDVKM. CDR3 loop: CASSPPGGRRNEQFF. Written as DNA, the CDR3 is TGTGCCAGCAGTCCCCCGGGGGGCCGACGGAATGAGCAGTTCTTC.

This clonotype was detected only a few times. This chain links TRBV19 with TRBJ1-1, with D hard to call. The CDR3 spans 15 residues. The V end lost 6 bases, the J end lost 5 bases, and 19 bases lay between the germline ends. CDR1 is LNHDA, CDR2 SQIVND, per germline (reference sequence). The CDR3 loop is CASSYSWRKVTEAFF. CDR3 bases: TGTGCCAGTAGCTATAGTTGGCGAAAGGTAACTGAAGCTTTCTTT.

J is TRBJ2-2 and V is TRBV20-1, with TRBD2 matching over 10 bases. The V gene end was trimmed by 0 bases and the J gene end by 3 bases; junction bases not matched to a gene: 10. The CDR3 runs to 18 residues. CDR1 and CDR2 from the germline V gene are DFQATT and SNEGSKA (reference sequence). The DNA for the CDR3 is TGCAGTGCTAGAGATCTGGTTAGCGGGAGGTCGGACACCGGGGAGCTGTTTTTT. Protein: CSARDLVSGRSDTGELFF.

This clonotype has just a few counts. J is TRBJ2-7 and V is TRBV20-1; a weak D match, TRBD2 (5 bases). Per germline, CDR1 DFQATT and CDR2 SNEGSKA (reference sequence). V lost 5 bases and J lost 3, with 17 bases in between. The CDR3 covers 14 residues. The CDR3 region has the DNA TGCAGTGCTGTCGGGGTCGCCGAGGTCTACGAGCAGTACTTC. Residues: CSAVGVAEVYEQYF.

Notes on this clonotype: The limits of the CDR3 on the DNA are not certain, so only TCRdb's listed CDR3 is given. The gene calls are TRBV12-3 or TRBV12-4 and TRBJ1-2. The CDR3 length equals 13 residues, ends included. The CDR3 sequence: CASSTSSNYGYTF.

This clonotype is deemed medium-sized. The rearrangement links TRBV20-1 to TRBJ2-5; D ambiguous. Germline loops: CDR1 DFQATT, CDR2 SNEGSKA (reference sequence). With 3 bases removed from V and 6 bases from J, the gap between germline ends came to 17 bases. This CDR3 spans 14 amino acids. The CDR3 loop reads CSASGPPRQQTQYF. CDR3 DNA: TGCAGTGCTAGCGGACCCCCGAGGCAACAGACCCAGTACTTC.

The chain carries TRBV20-1 and TRBJ1-1; no clear D. With 3 bases removed from V and 0 bases from J, the gap between germline ends came to 8 bases. The CDR3 spans 13 residues. CDR1 DFQATT and CDR2 SNEGSKA come from the germline V gene (reference sequence). CDR3 protein: CSARGSMNTEAFF. The CDR3 nucleotides read TGCAGTGCTAGGGGGTCCATGAACACTGAAGCTTTCTTT.

This clonotype was recorded once. The chain has TRBV28 and TRBJ2-1; 13 bases align to TRBD2. This CDR3 region has 15 residues. Germline V gene data show CDR1 as MDHEN and CDR2 as SYDVKM. V dropped 4 bases and J dropped 7; count of bases not matched to a gene: 4. The CDR3 bases are TGTGCCAGCAGTTCACTAGCGGGAGGGGTAAATGAGCAGTTCTTC. Residues: CASSSLAGGVNEQFF.

V usage is TRBV10-3 and J usage is TRBJ2-7; perhaps D is TRBD1 or TRBD2 (5 bases each). The CDR3 extends over 13 amino acids. The germline CDR1 and CDR2 sequences are ENHRY and SYGVKD. The germline V and J ends were trimmed by 2 bases and 4 bases, with 9 bases remaining between them. CDR3 sequence reads: CAISERDVYEQYF. CDR3 DNA sequence: TGTGCCATCAGTGAGAGGGACGTATACGAGCAGTACTTC.

This clonotype appeared a few times. The chain is built from TRBV10-3 and TRBJ2-5, with 10 positions matching TRBD2. Trimming at V came to 4 bases and at J to 1 base, leaving 6 bases not matched to a gene. The CDR3 spans 16 residues. Germline V lookup: CDR1 ENHRY, CDR2 SYGVKD. The CDR3 here is CAISGSSGGAQETQYF. The CDR3 DNA sequence: TGTGCCATCAGTGGTTCGAGCGGGGGGGCCCAAGAGACCCAGTACTTC.

The chain recombines TRBV12-3 or TRBV12-4 with TRBJ2-5; no reliable D call. V was clipped by 6 bases and J by 5 bases, with 16 bases between them. The CDR3 has 14 amino acids. The CDR3 reads CASSITGVRETQYF. The CDR3 DNA is TGTGCCAGCAGCATAACCGGTGTGAGGGAGACCCAGTACTTC.

This sequence joins TRBV5-1 and TRBJ2-5, with 7 bases fitting TRBD1. Germline V gene sequence: CDR1 SGHRS, CDR2 YFSETQ. V lost 3 bases and J lost 0; bases outside the gene matches: 5. This CDR3 has 15 residues. This CDR3 is CASSYGTAYQETQYF. In nucleotides, the CDR3 is TGCGCCAGCAGCTACGGGACAGCGTACCAAGAGACCCAGTACTTC.